A selection of T cell receptor beta chains follows, all from one sample in a study of beta chain features in type 1 diabetes. Data came from immunoSEQ multiplex PCR; TCRdb stores just in-frame clones and leaves some out. The sample consists of about 340,000 clones, around 9.7% of them appearing once. The specimen sequenced was central memory CD4+ T cells from blood. These receptors were collected from a man aged 30 to 39 with type 1 diabetes. CDR3s include the opening cysteine and the closing phenylalanine or tryptophan. Fields, in order: clone size, D gene, J gene, V gene, CDR3 protein, CDR3 DNA. A D gene is named only where the DNA matches it firmly. Clone size appears in some rows only: once, few, many, or a class for an expanded clone.

clone size: NA
D gene: TRBD1
J gene: TRBJ2-5
V gene: TRBV29-1
CDR3 protein: CSVAGGTGGLRETQYF
CDR3 DNA: TGCAGCGTTGCAGGCGGGACAGGGGGTCTCCGGGAGACCCAGTACTTC

clone size: few
D gene: TRBD2
J gene: TRBJ2-5
V gene: TRBV29-1
CDR3 protein: CSGLGGEQTQYF
CDR3 DNA: TGCAGCGGGCTGGGGGGGGAGCAGACCCAGTACTTC

clone size: NA
D gene: NA
J gene: TRBJ2-3
V gene: TRBV5-5
CDR3 protein: CASSLVTGRLTDTQYF
CDR3 DNA: TGTGCCAGCAGCTTGGTCACAGGGCGACTCACAGATACGCAGTATTTT

clone size: few
D gene: NA
J gene: TRBJ1-4
V gene: TRBV29-1
CDR3 protein: CSVGGSTNEKLFF
CDR3 DNA: TGCAGCGTTGGAGGGTCTACTAATGAAAAACTGTTTTTT

clone size: few
D gene: TRBD2
J gene: TRBJ2-3
V gene: TRBV28
CDR3 protein: CASSFISGKGTDTQYF
CDR3 DNA: TGTGCCAGCAGCTTTATTAGCGGGAAAGGCACAGATACGCAGTATTTT

clone size: NA
D gene: NA
J gene: TRBJ1-2
V gene: TRBV6-5
CDR3 protein: CASSYGPEGGYTF
CDR3 DNA: TGTGCCAGCAGTTACGGACCCGAAGGGGGCTACACCTTC

clone size: NA
D gene: NA
J gene: TRBJ2-5
V gene: TRBV5-6
CDR3 protein: CASSLGLSETQYF
CDR3 DNA: TGTGCCAGCAGCCTCGGACTCTCGGAGACCCAGTACTTC

clone size: NA
D gene: TRBD2
J gene: TRBJ2-6
V gene: TRBV2
CDR3 protein: CASSSLAGGSSGANVLTF
CDR3 DNA: TGTGCCAGCAGCTCACTAGCGGGGGGTAGCTCTGGGGCCAACGTCCTGACTTTC

clone size: few
D gene: NA
J gene: TRBJ2-7
V gene: TRBV10-3
CDR3 protein: CAIKKTEDYEQYF
CDR3 DNA: TGTGCCATCAAAAAGACAGAAGACTACGAGCAGTACTTC

clone size: NA
D gene: NA
J gene: TRBJ2-1
V gene: TRBV19
CDR3 protein: CASSIAGQNYNEQFF
CDR3 DNA: TGTGCCAGTAGTATAGCTGGACAGAACTACAATGAGCAGTTCTTC

clone size: NA
D gene: TRBD1
J gene: TRBJ1-2
V gene: TRBV5-6
CDR3 protein: CASSSDRGLYGYTF
CDR3 DNA: TGTGCCAGCAGCTCGGACAGGGGGCTCTATGGCTACACCTTC

clone size: NA
D gene: NA
J gene: TRBJ1-1
V gene: TRBV15
CDR3 protein: CATSRASMNTEAFF
CDR3 DNA: TGTGCCACCAGCAGAGCGAGTATGAACACTGAAGCTTTCTTT

clone size: NA
D gene: NA
J gene: TRBJ2-5
V gene: TRBV7-2
CDR3 protein: CASRLTGQETQYF
CDR3 DNA: TGTGCCAGCAGACTTACGGGGCAAGAGACCCAGTACTTC

clone size: NA
D gene: NA
J gene: TRBJ2-5
V gene: TRBV9
CDR3 protein: CASNRESQETQYF
CDR3 DNA: TGTGCCAGCAACCGGGAGTCCCAAGAGACCCAGTACTTC

clone size: few
D gene: NA
J gene: TRBJ2-7
V gene: TRBV18
CDR3 protein: CASSAGRGYEQYF
CDR3 DNA: TGTGCCAGCTCCGCCGGGCGGGGCTACGAGCAGTACTTC

clone size: NA
D gene: NA
J gene: TRBJ2-7
V gene: TRBV5-1
CDR3 protein: CASSLHYEQYF
CDR3 DNA: TGCGCCAGCAGCTTGCACTACGAGCAGTACTTC

clone size: few
D gene: NA
J gene: TRBJ2-5
V gene: TRBV9
CDR3 protein: CASSANRETQYF
CDR3 DNA: TGTGCCAGCAGCGCAAACAGGGAGACCCAGTACTTC

clone size: NA
D gene: NA
J gene: TRBJ2-5
V gene: TRBV7-9
CDR3 protein: CASSFRGDSTQYF
CDR3 DNA: TGTGCCAGCAGCTTTAGGGGCGACAGCACCCAGTACTTC

clone size: NA
D gene: NA
J gene: TRBJ1-2
V gene: TRBV7-9
CDR3 protein: CASSLEGGDGTTF
CDR3 DNA: TGTGCCAGCAGCTTAGAGGGTGGGGACGGAACCACCTTC

clone size: NA
D gene: NA
J gene: TRBJ2-3
V gene: TRBV9
CDR3 protein: CASSVPPDTQYF
CDR3 DNA: TGTGCCAGCAGCGTACCCCCTGATACGCAGTATTTT

clone size: few
D gene: NA
J gene: TRBJ1-1
V gene: TRBV7-9
CDR3 protein: CASSWSGNTEAFF
CDR3 DNA: TGTGCCAGCAGCTGGTCGGGGAACACTGAAGCTTTCTTT

clone size: NA
D gene: NA
J gene: TRBJ2-7
V gene: TRBV11-3
CDR3 protein: CASSPTGRGEQYF
CDR3 DNA: TGTGCCAGCAGCCCAACCGGCAGGGGCGAGCAGTACTTC

clone size: few
D gene: TRBD2
J gene: TRBJ2-7
V gene: TRBV7-9
CDR3 protein: CAIPVGLAGTYEQYF
CDR3 DNA: TGTGCCATTCCTGTCGGACTAGCGGGGACCTACGAGCAGTACTTC

clone size: NA
D gene: NA
J gene: TRBJ2-2
V gene: TRBV7-6
CDR3 protein: CASSFGRVSTGELFF
CDR3 DNA: TGTGCCAGCAGCTTTGGTCGGGTCTCCACCGGGGAGCTGTTTTTT

clone size: NA
D gene: TRBD1
J gene: TRBJ2-2
V gene: TRBV30
CDR3 protein: CAFSGTGEGGELFF
CDR3 DNA: TGTGCCTTCTCAGGGACAGGGGAAGGCGGGGAGCTGTTTTTT

clone size: few
D gene: NA
J gene: TRBJ1-2
V gene: TRBV14
CDR3 protein: CASSLGQWVGYGYTF
CDR3 DNA: TGTGCCAGCAGCCTCGGACAGTGGGTCGGGTATGGCTACACCTTC

clone size: few
D gene: TRBD1
J gene: TRBJ2-2
V gene: TRBV29-1
CDR3 protein: CSVEGQGAGELFF
CDR3 DNA: TGCAGCGTTGAAGGTCAGGGGGCCGGGGAGCTGTTTTTT